These 9 T cell receptor beta chains originate from one sample sequenced in a study of shared clonotypes between healthy human individuals. Produced via immunoSEQ multiplex PCR; TCRdb's table is partial and in-frame only. The data contain 2 million to 2.5 million clones, 90% to 96% of them singletons. Sequenced sample: naive CD4+ T cells sorted from blood. Subset described: CD45RA+ positively selected. These receptor sequences come from a man younger than 35 in good health.

This chain uses TRBV7-2 with TRBJ2-1; no firm D call. Germline V gene lookup returns CDR1 SGHTA and CDR2 FQGNSA. Between the trimmed V and J ends, which lost 8 bases and 8 bases, there was a span of 7 bases. This CDR3 contains 10 residues. In DNA, the CDR3 is TGTGCCAGCGGCCGTTATGAGCAGTTCTTC. Protein: CASGRYEQFF.

The gene calls are TRBV9 and TRBJ2-3, with 7 bases matching TRBD2. This CDR3 has 17 amino acids. Germline-derived CDR1 and CDR2 are SGDLS and YYNGEE. Trimming cost V 0 bases and J 11 bases; bases outside gene matches: 18. As DNA, the CDR3 is TGTGCCAGCAGCGTAGGGGGAGGGGTCAAAATGGGTCCTGAGCAGTATTTT. It codes for CASSVGGGVKMGPEQYF.

This clone was observed a single time. The CDR3 is CASSIGPGYSYNSPLHF. Written as DNA, the CDR3 is TGTGCCAGTAGTATAGGCCCGGGATACTCCTATAATTCACCCCTCCACTTT. The rearrangement uses TRBV19 and TRBJ1-6; D is undetermined. Germline CDR1 is LNHDA and CDR2 is SQIVND (reference sequence). The CDR3 contains 17 residues. The V end was cut by 1 base, the J end by 0 bases, with 10 bases between.

This clone has a single count. The gene calls are TRBV18 and TRBJ1-5; maybe TRBD1 (5 bases). V lost 3 bases to trimming and J lost 7 bases, with 19 bases between them. The CDR3 runs to 16 residues. Per the germline V gene, CDR1 is KGHSH and CDR2 is LQKENI. The CDR3 reads CASSPAGREKGQPQHF. CDR3 nucleotides: TGTGCCAGCTCACCCGCGGGGCGGGAGAAAGGACAGCCCCAGCATTTT.

This rearrangement joins TRBV4-3 to TRBJ2-2; D call uncertain. V was clipped by 0 bases and J by 4 bases, with 6 bases between them. The CDR3 consists of 14 residues. CDR1 is LGHNA, CDR2 YSLEER, per germline. DNA of the CDR3: TGCGCCAGCAGCCAAGAGGAATCCACCGGGGAGCTGTTTTTT. The encoded protein is CASSQEESTGELFF.

The V and J genes are TRBV10-3 and TRBJ2-3; a weak D match, TRBD2 (6 bases). Germline V gene lookup returns CDR1 ENHRY and CDR2 SYGVKD. The CDR3 consists of 13 residues. V lost 8 bases and J lost 0, with 9 bases in between. The CDR3 reads CAIGGDSTDTQYF. The DNA for the CDR3 is TGTGCCATCGGAGGGGACAGCACAGATACGCAGTATTTT.

The chain combines TRBV5-4 with TRBJ1-2; perhaps TRBD1 as D (5 bases). The V and J ends lost 0 bases and 4 bases respectively, with 13 bases between them. Germline assignment: CDR1 SGHNT and CDR2 YYREEE (reference sequence). The CDR3 covers 15 residues. This CDR3 is CASSLVTGGSYGYTF. CDR3 DNA sequence: TGTGCCAGCAGCTTGGTGACGGGGGGGAGCTATGGCTACACCTTC.

The genes are TRBV5-1 and TRBJ2-3, with 10 positions matching TRBD1. The length of the CDR3 is 16 residues. From germline, CDR1 is SGHRS and CDR2 YFSETQ. The V segment lost 3 bases and the J segment 1 base; nucleotides outside the gene matches: 5. The CDR3 sequence is CASSSRDRGGTDTQYF. The CDR3 coding sequence is TGCGCCAGCAGCTCACGGGACAGGGGAGGCACAGATACGCAGTATTTT.

The chain links TRBV6-1 to TRBJ2-7; 12 nucleotides align to TRBD1. Losses at the gene ends were 4 bases for V and 6 bases for J; bases not matched to a gene: 7. This CDR3 has 15 residues. In germline, CDR1 is MNHNS, CDR2 SASEGT. DNA for the CDR3: TGTGCCAGCAGTGCCCCCGGGACAGGGGGCCTCGAGCAGTACTTC. It codes for CASSAPGTGGLEQYF.